These 28 T cell receptor beta chains originate from one sample sequenced in a study of identifying expanded T cells in peripheral blood. Sequenced by immunoSEQ multiplex PCR; TCRdb stores in-frame clones only, minus some. The sample lists over 100,000 clones; around 89% were seen once. Source material: blood. The receptors stem from a person between 18 and 70 years old in good health.

The chain has TRBV9 and TRBJ2-7; D is unresolved. The germline V gene has CDR1 SGDLS and CDR2 YYNGEE. This CDR3 has 13 residues. The V end was cut by 3 bases, the J end by 2 bases, with 9 bases between. The chain's CDR3 is CASSGTLTYEQYF. CDR3 DNA: TGTGCCAGCAGCGGGACGCTCACCTACGAGCAGTACTTC.

The chain has TRBV5-4 and TRBJ2-3; D unclear. The CDR3 extends over 15 amino acids. Per germline, CDR1 SGHNT and CDR2 YYREEE (reference sequence). Trimming cost V 0 bases and J 3 bases, with 11 bases left between them. CDR3 residues: CASSLEELQTDTQYF. In DNA form, the CDR3 reads TGTGCCAGCAGCTTGGAGGAATTGCAAACAGATACGCAGTATTTT.

This clone showed up many times. This chain connects TRBV7-2 to TRBJ1-5, with D perhaps matching TRBD1 (5 bases). CDR3 size: 13 residues. CDR1 SGHTA and CDR2 FQGNSA come from the germline V gene. Trimming left V 8 bases short and J 5 bases short, with 13 bases between. CDR3 nucleotide sequence: TGTGCCAGCGCCAAGACGGGGGATCAGCCCCAGCATTTT. Amino acid sequence: CASAKTGDQPQHF.

The V gene is TRBV7-3, the J gene TRBJ2-7; the D gene could be TRBD1 or TRBD2 (5 bases each). V dropped 1 base and J dropped 3 bases, with 10 bases sitting between them. The germline V gene encodes CDR1 SGHTA and CDR2 FQGTGA. This CDR3 is built from 14 residues. The CDR3 loop is CASSLMGPSYEQYF. In nucleotides, the CDR3 is TGTGCCAGCAGCTTAATGGGACCTAGCTACGAGCAGTACTTC.

The CDR3 DNA follows: TGTGCCAGCTTCTCGGGACAACACACAGATACGCAGTATTTT. Residues: CASFSGQHTDTQYF. V usage is TRBV11-1 and J usage is TRBJ2-3; D might be TRBD1 (6 bases). V was shortened by 8 bases and J by 2 bases, with 14 bases between the two germline ends. The length of the CDR3 is 14 residues. CDR1 and CDR2 (germline): SGHAT, FQDESV (reference sequence).

This clone has just a few counts. The CDR3 reads CASSADGQGLHEQYF. The CDR3 DNA reads as TGCGCCAGCAGCGCGGACGGACAGGGGCTACACGAGCAGTACTTC. The chain joins TRBV5-1 to TRBJ2-7; TRBD1 aligns across 9 bases. Germline V gene lookup returns CDR1 SGHRS and CDR2 YFSETQ. V dropped 4 bases and J dropped 5; count of bases not matched to a gene: 10. The CDR3 consists of 15 residues.

The chain carries TRBV10-3 and TRBJ2-2, with 9 nucleotides matching TRBD2. Germline loops: CDR1 ENHRY, CDR2 SYGVKD. This CDR3 is built from 14 residues. Unmatched junction bases numbered 0, after V lost 6 bases and J lost 1 base. This CDR3 reads CAIRTSGNTGELFF. The CDR3 DNA follows: TGTGCCATCAGGACTAGCGGGAACACCGGGGAGCTGTTTTTT.

CDR3 sequence: CASSLDYRGGYTF. The CDR3 DNA sequence: TGTGCCAGCAGCTTAGACTACAGGGGCGGCTACACCTTC. The V call is TRBV7-9, the J call TRBJ1-2, with TRBD1 matching 7 bases. This CDR3 has 13 residues. J gave up 8 bases and V 1 base, and 4 bases lay outside the gene matches. CDR1 and CDR2 from the germline V gene are SEHNR and FQNEAQ (reference sequence). Supplemented by reference TRBV7-9 and TRBJ1-2, the full variable domain reads DTGVSQNPRHKITKRGQNVTFRCDPISEHNRLYWYRQTLGQGPEFLTYFQNEAQLEKSRLLSDRFSAERPKGSFSTLEIQRTEQGDSAMYLCASSLDYRGGYTFGSGTRLTVV.

This clone was found once. V is TRBV7-2 and J is TRBJ2-1; the D call may be TRBD1 or TRBD2 (5 bases each). Trimming stripped 5 bases from V and 0 bases from J, with 11 bases between. The CDR3 loop spans 15 amino acids. In germline, CDR1 is SGHTA, CDR2 FQGNSA. DNA for the CDR3: TGTGCCAGCAGCCCGGGACCTAGCTCCTACAATGAGCAGTTCTTC. As protein: CASSPGPSSYNEQFF.

V and J are TRBV9 and TRBJ1-3, with a weak D call TRBD1 (5 bases). The CDR3 has 16 residues. In germline, CDR1 is SGDLS, CDR2 YYNGEE. Trimming shortened V by 1 base and J by 0 bases, and 11 bases separated the two germline ends. The CDR3 coding sequence is TGTGCCAGCAGCGTATTAGGGGCCTCCTCTGGAAACACCATATATTTT. This sequence encodes CASSVLGASSGNTIYF. Supplemented by reference TRBV9 and TRBJ1-3, the full variable domain reads DSGVTQTPKHLITATGQRVTLRCSPRSGDLSVYWYQQSLDQGLQFLIQYYNGEERAKGNILERFSAQQFPDLHSELNLSSLELGDSALYFCASSVLGASSGNTIYFGEGSWLTVV.

The chain joins TRBV11-2 to TRBJ1-1; a possible D gene is TRBD1 (5 bases). This CDR3 has 14 residues. Germline V gives CDR1 SGHAT, CDR2 FQNNGV. Trimming pared 7 bases from V and 0 bases from J, leaving 12 bases between. In DNA form, the CDR3 reads TGTGCCAGCACTATGGGGGATATGAACACTGAAGCTTTCTTT. Amino acid sequence: CASTMGDMNTEAFF.

V and J are TRBV6-1 and TRBJ1-1; TRBD1 might be the D (6 bases). The CDR3 runs to 14 residues. From germline, CDR1 is MNHNS and CDR2 SASEGT. Deletions cut 1 base from V and 5 bases from J, with 11 bases between. The CDR3 sequence is CASSEGGGWTEAFF. The CDR3 DNA reads as TGTGCCAGCAGTGAAGGAGGGGGTTGGACTGAAGCTTTCTTT.

V gene TRBV19 combines with J gene TRBJ1-3; the D is unclear. This CDR3 region has 13 residues. Trimming cost V 2 bases and J 4 bases, with 6 bases left between them. From germline, CDR1 is LNHDA and CDR2 SQIVND (reference sequence). Here the CDR3 DNA reads TGTGCCAGTAGTATACGGCCCGGAAACACCATATATTTT. Translation gives CASSIRPGNTIYF. Together with reference TRBV19 and TRBJ1-3, the CDR3 gives the full variable domain: DGGITQSPKYLFRKEGQNVTLSCEQNLNHDAMYWYRQDPGQGLRLIYYSQIVNDFQKGDIAEGYSVSREKKESFPLTVTSAQKNPTAFYLCASSIRPGNTIYFGEGSWLTVV.

This clone was recorded once. The chain links TRBV7-2 to TRBJ2-2, with TRBD1 identical over 8 bases. The CDR3 is made up of 17 amino acids. J was trimmed by 4 bases and V by 1 base; bases with no gene match: 8. CDR1 SGHTA and CDR2 FQGNSA come from the germline V gene. The CDR3 DNA reads as TGTGCCAGCAGCTTAGAGTCGACAGGGGTTCCCACCGGGGAGCTGTTTTTT. Translation gives CASSLESTGVPTGELFF.

The chain links TRBV7-9 to TRBJ2-5; possibly TRBD2 for D (5 bases). The DNA end lines up better with TRBJ2-7; the J call may be wrong. The length of the CDR3 is 16 residues. Germline V gives CDR1 SEHNR, CDR2 FQNEAQ (reference sequence). CDR3 nucleotide sequence: TGTGCCAGCAGCACAACTAGTAGGTGGATCCGATACGAGCAGTACTTC. Its protein product is CASSTTSRWIRYEQYF.

V usage is TRBV10-3 and J usage is TRBJ1-2; the match to TRBD1 covers 9 bases. Trimming cost V 6 bases and J 1 base; bases outside gene matches: 3. Germline V lookup: CDR1 ENHRY, CDR2 SYGVKD. This CDR3 has 14 amino acids. The CDR3 loop is CAIRPGQGNYGYTF. The DNA of the CDR3 is TGTGCCATCAGGCCGGGACAGGGTAACTATGGCTACACCTTC.

This rearrangement joins TRBV30 to TRBJ2-3; TRBD2 matches 8 bases. This CDR3 spans 14 amino acids. Germline CDR1 reads GTSNPN; CDR2 reads SVGIG (reference sequence). Trimming at V came to 4 bases and at J to 5 bases, leaving 8 bases not matched to a gene. CDR3 in DNA: TGTGCCTGGACCGTAGCGGGGTCGCGAGATACGCAGTATTTT. This sequence encodes CAWTVAGSRDTQYF.

On this clone: Other nucleotide sequences in the sample specify the same CDR3. V is TRBV5-1 and J is TRBJ2-3; D gene ambiguous. Germline CDR1 is SGHRS and CDR2 is YFSETQ. The germline V and J ends were trimmed by 0 bases and 3 bases, with 2 bases remaining between them. The CDR3 extends over 12 amino acids. The CDR3 DNA reads TGCGCCAGCAGCTTGGCGACAGATACGCAGTATTTT. This sequence encodes CASSLATDTQYF.

The chain is built from TRBV7-9 and TRBJ2-5, with D perhaps matching TRBD2 (5 bases). This CDR3 has 16 residues. V lost 5 bases to trimming and J lost 2 bases, with 18 bases between them. Germline assignment: CDR1 SEHNR and CDR2 FQNEAQ (reference sequence). The CDR3 nucleotides read TGTGCCAGCAGCCTCGGCCCGGCGGGCGGACAAGAGACCCAGTACTTC. Translating it yields CASSLGPAGGQETQYF.

There are a few counts of this clone. The rearrangement uses TRBV30 and TRBJ1-6; D is ambiguous. The CDR3 is made up of 15 amino acids. Trimming shortened V by 0 bases and J by 1 base, and 7 bases separated the two germline ends. Per germline, CDR1 GTSNPN and CDR2 SVGIG (reference sequence). CDR3: CAWSVRGSYNSPLHF. The CDR3, as DNA: TGTGCCTGGAGTGTACGTGGGTCCTATAATTCACCCCTCCACTTT.

This chain links TRBV6-5 with TRBJ1-2; D possibly corresponds to TRBD1 (5 bases). The germline V gene encodes CDR1 MNHEY and CDR2 SVGAGI. V dropped 4 bases and J dropped 5 bases, with 17 bases sitting between them. This CDR3 contains 15 residues. The CDR3 is CASSWAKSGDYGYTF. The CDR3 DNA sequence: TGTGCCAGCAGTTGGGCTAAGTCGGGGGATTATGGCTACACCTTC.

The chain carries TRBV5-1 and TRBJ2-1; 11 bases agree with TRBD1. V dropped 3 bases and J dropped 7; count of bases not matched to a gene: 9. CDR3 length equals 16 residues. The germline gives CDR1 SGHRS, CDR2 YFSETQ. The CDR3 coding sequence is TGCGCCAGCAGCTCGGACCCTGGACAGGGGGCAAATGAGCAGTTCTTC. Its translation is CASSSDPGQGANEQFF.

The chain has TRBV5-1 and TRBJ1-1, with D possibly TRBD1 on 5 matching bases. Deletions cut 0 bases from V and 4 bases from J, with 10 bases between. The CDR3 extends over 14 amino acids. Germline CDR1 SGHRS, CDR2 YFSETQ. The CDR3 protein is CASSLERGGTEAFF. The CDR3 DNA is TGCGCCAGCAGCTTGGAGCGGGGGGGCACTGAAGCTTTCTTT.

This clone was seen only a few times. The chain is built from TRBV7-8 and TRBJ1-1, with a weak D call TRBD1 (6 bases). V lost 7 bases to trimming and J lost 1 base, with 10 bases between them. The CDR3 consists of 13 residues. Germline loops: CDR1 SGHVS, CDR2 FQNEAQ. CDR3 sequence reads: CASTLGQNTEAFF. The CDR3 DNA is TGTGCCAGCACCTTGGGACAGAACACTGAAGCTTTCTTT.

The J gene is TRBJ2-3, the V gene TRBV27; D perhaps matches TRBD2 (5 bases). Trimming cost V 6 bases and J 7 bases, with 20 bases left between them. This CDR3 region has 15 residues. Germline assignment: CDR1 MNHEY and CDR2 SMNVEV (reference sequence). DNA for the CDR3: TGTGCCAGCAGACCCAGGCCAAACACGGGGAATACGCAGTATTTT. Its translation: CASRPRPNTGNTQYF.

The sample holds one count of this clone. This sequence joins TRBV2 and TRBJ2-5; D is unresolved. The CDR3 is 15 residues long. Trimming took off 5 bases at V and 1 base at J, with 14 bases between the two ends. From germline, CDR1 is SNHLY and CDR2 FYNNEI. This CDR3 is CASSNGILPQETQYF. DNA for the CDR3: TGTGCCAGCAGTAATGGGATTTTACCCCAAGAGACCCAGTACTTC. Full variable domain (outside the CDR3, taken from reference TRBV2 and TRBJ2-5): EPEVTQTPSHQVTQMGQEVILRCVPISNHLYFYWYRQILGQKVEFLVSFYNNEISEKSEIFDDQFSVERPDGSNFTLKIRSTKLEDSAMYFCASSNGILPQETQYFGPGTRLLVL.

The rearrangement joins TRBV30 to TRBJ2-1, with 8 nucleotides matching TRBD2. CDR1 is GTSNPN, CDR2 SVGIG, per germline (reference sequence). J gave up 9 bases and V 3 bases, and 10 bases lay outside the gene matches. The CDR3 runs to 14 residues. This CDR3 reads CAWSPGVSGVEQFF. The CDR3 DNA sequence: TGTGCCTGGAGCCCTGGCGTTAGCGGGGTTGAGCAGTTCTTC.

The CDR3 reads CASSQQGIGGYTF. CDR3 bases: TGCGCCAGCAGCCAGCAGGGAATAGGGGGCTACACCTTC. V is TRBV4-3 and J is TRBJ1-2; TRBD1 might be the D (5 bases). The CDR3 loop spans 13 amino acids. V was trimmed by 3 bases and J by 8 bases, leaving 13 bases between them. Germline V gene data show CDR1 as LGHNA and CDR2 as YSLEER.